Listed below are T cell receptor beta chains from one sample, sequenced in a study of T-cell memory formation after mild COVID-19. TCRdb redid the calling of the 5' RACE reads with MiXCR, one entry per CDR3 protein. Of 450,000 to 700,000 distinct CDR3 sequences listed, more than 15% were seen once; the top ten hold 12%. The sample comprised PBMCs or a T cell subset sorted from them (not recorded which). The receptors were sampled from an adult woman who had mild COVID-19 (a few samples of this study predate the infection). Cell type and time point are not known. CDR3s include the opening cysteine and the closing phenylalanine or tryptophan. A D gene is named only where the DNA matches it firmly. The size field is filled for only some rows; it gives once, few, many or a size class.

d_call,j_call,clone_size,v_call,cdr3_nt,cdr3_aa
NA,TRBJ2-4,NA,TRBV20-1,TGCAGTGCTAGGGAACGGCTATTAGCCAAAAACATTCAGTACTTC,CSARERLLAKNIQYF
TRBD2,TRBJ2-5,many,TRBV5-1,TGCGCCAGCAGCTTGGGTAGCGGGGGGGCCGAGACCCAGTACTTC,CASSLGSGGAETQYF
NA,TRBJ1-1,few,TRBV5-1,TGCGCCAGCAGCTTTATGGAGAACACTGAAGCTTTCTTT,CASSFMENTEAFF
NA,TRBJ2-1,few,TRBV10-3,TGTGCCATCGGGTCATACAATGAGCAGTTCTTC,CAIGSYNEQFF
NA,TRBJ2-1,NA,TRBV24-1,TGTGCCACCAGTGATTTAAGGGCCTCCTACAATGAGCAGTTCTTC,CATSDLRASYNEQFF
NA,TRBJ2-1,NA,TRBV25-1,TGTGCCAGCACCAAAGGGGGGTGGACCTACAATGAGCAGTTCTTC,CASTKGGWTYNEQFF
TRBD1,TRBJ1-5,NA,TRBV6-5,TGTGCCAGCAGTCCTCGGACAGGGATTAATCAGCCCCAGCATTTT,CASSPRTGINQPQHF
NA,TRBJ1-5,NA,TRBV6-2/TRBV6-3,TGTGCCAGCAGTGGGGCAGGCTCAGGATGGCCCCAGCATTTT,CASSGAGSGWPQHF
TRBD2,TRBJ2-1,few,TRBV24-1,TGTGCCACCGAACAAGGCACCCGACTAGCGGGCTCCTACAATGAGCAGTTCTTC,CATEQGTRLAGSYNEQFF
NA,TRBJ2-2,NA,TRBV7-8,TGTGCCAGCAGCTTAACACTGTTGGGGGAGCTGTTTTTT,CASSLTLLGELFF
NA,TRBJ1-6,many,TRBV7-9,TGTGCCAGCAGCTTAGACTTTGGATCACCCCTCCACTTT,CASSLDFGSPLHF
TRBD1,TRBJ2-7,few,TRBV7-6,TGTGCCAGCAGCCCAGAGCCGGGACAGGGGGAGATGGAGCAGTACTTC,CASSPEPGQGEMEQYF
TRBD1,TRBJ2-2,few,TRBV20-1,TGCAGTGCTAGGGGACAGCAGAACACCGGGGAGCTGTTTTTT,CSARGQQNTGELFF
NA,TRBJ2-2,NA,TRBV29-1,TGCAGCGCTAGCATAGCGAACACCGGGGAGCTGTTTTTT,CSASIANTGELFF
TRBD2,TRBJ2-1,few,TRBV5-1,TGCGCCAGCAGCTTGGATTGGCGGGGGGCGACAATTTATGAGCAGTTCTTC,CASSLDWRGATIYEQFF
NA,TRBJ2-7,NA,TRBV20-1,TGCAGTGCTTTACGCGGCGAGCAGTACTTC,CSALRGEQYF
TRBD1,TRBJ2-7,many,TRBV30,TGTGCCTGGAGTCTAGGGACAGGGGGCAATAACGAGCAGTACTTC,CAWSLGTGGNNEQYF
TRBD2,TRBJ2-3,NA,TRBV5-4,TGTGCCAGCAGCGGGGGACTAGCGGGAGATACGCAGTATTTT,CASSGGLAGDTQYF
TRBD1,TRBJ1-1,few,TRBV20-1,TGCAGTGCCCTAAGGACAGGGGGCAGGACTGAAGCTTTCTTT,CSALRTGGRTEAFF
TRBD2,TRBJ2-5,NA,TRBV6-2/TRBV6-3,TGTGCCAGCAGTTACTCGATCCTAGCGGGAGAATCGGATCAAGAGACCCAGTACTTC,CASSYSILAGESDQETQYF
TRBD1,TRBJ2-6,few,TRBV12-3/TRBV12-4,TGTGCCAGCAGTTTCGGACAGGTTCCCTCTGGGGCCAACGTCCTGACTTTC,CASSFGQVPSGANVLTF
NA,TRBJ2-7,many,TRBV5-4,TGTGCCAGCAGCTTGGATGTCATGGCAGGCGATTACGAGCAGTACTTC,CASSLDVMAGDYEQYF
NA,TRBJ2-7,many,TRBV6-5,TGTGCCAGCGGTACGGAGGGGGCGCTGGGCGAGCAGTACTTC,CASGTEGALGEQYF
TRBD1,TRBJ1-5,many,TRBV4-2,TGTGCCAGCAGCCAAGGGGTACAGGGGAGCAATCAGCCCCAGCATTTT,CASSQGVQGSNQPQHF
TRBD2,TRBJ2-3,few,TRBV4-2,TGTGCCAGCAGCCAAGATTCGCGGGGGGCAGATACGCAGTATTTT,CASSQDSRGADTQYF
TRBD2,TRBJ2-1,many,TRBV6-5,TGTGCCAGCCACTCGGCGGCTAGCGGGAGGGATGAGCAGTTCTTC,CASHSAASGRDEQFF
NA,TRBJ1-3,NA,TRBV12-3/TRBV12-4,TGTGCCAGCAGTTTACAGCAGGGACTAAACACCATATATTTT,CASSLQQGLNTIYF
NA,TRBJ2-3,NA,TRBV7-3,TGTGCCAGCAGCTTAATAGTAGAAGATACGCAGTATTTT,CASSLIVEDTQYF
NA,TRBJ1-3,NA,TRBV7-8,TGTGCCAGCAGCCCGACCCATGTCCCCGGAAACACCATATATTTT,CASSPTHVPGNTIYF
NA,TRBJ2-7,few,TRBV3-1,TGTGCCAGCAGCCAAATCACGGAAGGGAGTTACGAGCAGTACTTC,CASSQITEGSYEQYF
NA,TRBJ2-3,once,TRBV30,TGTGCCTGGAGTGTAAGCGGGGATACGCAGTATTTT,CAWSVSGDTQYF
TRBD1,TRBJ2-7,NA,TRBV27,TGTGCCAGCGGGGAGACAGGGGCCTTGTCCTACGAGCAGTACTTC,CASGETGALSYEQYF
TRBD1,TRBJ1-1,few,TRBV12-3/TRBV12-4,TGTGCCAGCAGCGAAGGACAGGGTTGGGACACTGAAGCTTTCTTT,CASSEGQGWDTEAFF
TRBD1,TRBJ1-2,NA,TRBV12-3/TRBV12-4,TGTGCCAGCAGCCCTGGACAGGGCGGCGATGGCTACACCTTC,CASSPGQGGDGYTF
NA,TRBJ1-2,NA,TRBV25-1,TGTGCCAGCAGTGGTCTACAGGAACCTAACTATGGCTACACCTTC,CASSGLQEPNYGYTF
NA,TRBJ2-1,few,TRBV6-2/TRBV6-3,TGTGCCAGCAGCCAGGAACGGGACAATGAGCAGTTCTTC,CASSQERDNEQFF
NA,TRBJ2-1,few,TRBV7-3,TGTGCCAGCAGCATGGGGCCGGGGTCCTACAATGAGCAGTTCTTC,CASSMGPGSYNEQFF
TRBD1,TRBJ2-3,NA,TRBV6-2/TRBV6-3,TGTGCCACCTTACCCGGGACAGGGAGTAACTTGAGAGATACGCAGTATTTT,CATLPGTGSNLRDTQYF